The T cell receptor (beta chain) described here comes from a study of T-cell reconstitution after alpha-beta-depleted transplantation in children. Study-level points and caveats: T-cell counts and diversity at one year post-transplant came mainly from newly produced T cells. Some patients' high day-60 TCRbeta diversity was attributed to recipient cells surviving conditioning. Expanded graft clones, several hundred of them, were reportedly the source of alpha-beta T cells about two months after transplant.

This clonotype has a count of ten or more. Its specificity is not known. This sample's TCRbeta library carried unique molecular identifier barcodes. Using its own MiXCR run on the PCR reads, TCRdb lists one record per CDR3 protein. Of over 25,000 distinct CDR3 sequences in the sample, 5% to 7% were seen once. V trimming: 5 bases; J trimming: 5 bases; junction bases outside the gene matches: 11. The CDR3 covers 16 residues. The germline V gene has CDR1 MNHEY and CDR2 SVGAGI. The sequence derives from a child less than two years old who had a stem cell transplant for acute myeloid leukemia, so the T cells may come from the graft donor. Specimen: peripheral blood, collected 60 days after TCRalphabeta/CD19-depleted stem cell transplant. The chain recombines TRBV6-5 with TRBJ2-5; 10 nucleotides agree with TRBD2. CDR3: CASSRLAGGRGETQYF. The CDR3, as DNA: TGTGCCAGCAGTCGTTTAGCGGGGGGCAGGGGTGAGACCCAGTACTTC.